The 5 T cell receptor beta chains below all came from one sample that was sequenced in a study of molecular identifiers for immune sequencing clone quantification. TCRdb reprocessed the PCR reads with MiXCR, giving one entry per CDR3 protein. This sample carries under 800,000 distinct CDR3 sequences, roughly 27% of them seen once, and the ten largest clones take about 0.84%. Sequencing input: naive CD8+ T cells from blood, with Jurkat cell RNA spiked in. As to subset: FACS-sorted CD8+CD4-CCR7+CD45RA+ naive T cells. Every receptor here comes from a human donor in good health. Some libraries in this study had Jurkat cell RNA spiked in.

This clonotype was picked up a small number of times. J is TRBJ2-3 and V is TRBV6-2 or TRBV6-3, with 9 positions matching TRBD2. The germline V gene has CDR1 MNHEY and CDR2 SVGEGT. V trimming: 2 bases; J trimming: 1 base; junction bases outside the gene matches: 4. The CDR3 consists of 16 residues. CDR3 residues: CASSYPGGRGTDTQYF. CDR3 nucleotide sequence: TGTGCCAGCAGTTACCCTGGCGGGAGGGGCACAGATACGCAGTATTTT.

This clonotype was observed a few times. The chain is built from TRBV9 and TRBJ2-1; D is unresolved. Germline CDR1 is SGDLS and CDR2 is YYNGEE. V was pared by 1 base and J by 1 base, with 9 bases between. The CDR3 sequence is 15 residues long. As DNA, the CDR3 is TGTGCCAGCAGCGTATCTGGGAAATCCTACAATGAGCAGTTCTTC. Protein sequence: CASSVSGKSYNEQFF. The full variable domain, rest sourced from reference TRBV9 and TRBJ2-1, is DSGVTQTPKHLITATGQRVTLRCSPRSGDLSVYWYQQSLDQGLQFLIQYYNGEERAKGNILERFSAQQFPDLHSELNLSSLELGDSALYFCASSVSGKSYNEQFFGPGTRLTVL.

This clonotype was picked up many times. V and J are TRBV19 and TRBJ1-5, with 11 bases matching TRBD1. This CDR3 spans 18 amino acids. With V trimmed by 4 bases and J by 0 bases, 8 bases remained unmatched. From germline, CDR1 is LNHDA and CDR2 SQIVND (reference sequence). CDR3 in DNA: TGTGCCAGTAGTACCCCCGGACAGGGGGCCTCTAGCAATCAGCCCCAGCATTTT. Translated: CASSTPGQGASSNQPQHF. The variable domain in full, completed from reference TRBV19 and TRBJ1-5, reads DGGITQSPKYLFRKEGQNVTLSCEQNLNHDAMYWYRQDPGQGLRLIYYSQIVNDFQKGDIAEGYSVSREKKESFPLTVTSAQKNPTAFYLCASSTPGQGASSNQPQHFGDGTRLSIL.

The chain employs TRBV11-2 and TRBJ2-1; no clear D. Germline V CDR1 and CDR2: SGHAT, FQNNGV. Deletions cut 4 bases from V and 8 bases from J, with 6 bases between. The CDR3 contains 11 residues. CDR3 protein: CASSSYDEQFF. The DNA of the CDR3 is TGTGCCAGCAGCTCTTATGATGAGCAGTTCTTC.

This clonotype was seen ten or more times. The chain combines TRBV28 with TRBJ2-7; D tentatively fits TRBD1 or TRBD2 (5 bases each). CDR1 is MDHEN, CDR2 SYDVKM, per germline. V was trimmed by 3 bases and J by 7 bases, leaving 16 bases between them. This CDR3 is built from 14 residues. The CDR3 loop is CASSFGGVPGEQYF. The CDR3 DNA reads TGTGCCAGCAGTTTTGGGGGAGTCCCAGGGGAGCAGTACTTC.